The 15 T cell receptor beta chains listed next were all sequenced from one sample in a study of Ad26.COV2.S vaccination and SARS-CoV-2 variants. Described treatment: approximately 18 received Ad26.COV2.S at low or high dose, single or two shots; about 5 received placebo; per-sample allocation not given. Sample collection was performed on day 63 after the first vaccine or placebo injection. Using immunoSEQ multiplex PCR, the repertoire was profiled, and TCRdb retains in-frame clones only, with some absent. Here the sample spans more than 400,000 clones, approximately 90% being singletons. The sequencing here drew on peripheral blood, taken in a trial of Ad26.COV2.S vaccine versus placebo. These receptors all stem from a person aged 18-60 years who received the Ad26.COV2.S COVID-19 vaccine or a placebo.

V gene TRBV9 combines with J gene TRBJ2-5, with no clear D. This CDR3 is built from 15 residues. Trimming pared 0 bases from V and 2 bases from J, leaving 11 bases between. CDR1 SGDLS and CDR2 YYNGEE come from the germline V gene. The CDR3 reads CASSVDLKNQETQYF. The CDR3 DNA reads as TGTGCCAGCAGCGTAGACCTAAAGAATCAAGAGACCCAGTACTTC. The entire variable domain, with the rest obtained from reference TRBV9 and TRBJ2-5, is as follows: DSGVTQTPKHLITATGQRVTLRCSPRSGDLSVYWYQQSLDQGLQFLIQYYNGEERAKGNILERFSAQQFPDLHSELNLSSLELGDSALYFCASSVDLKNQETQYFGPGTRLLVL.

The chain uses TRBV5-3 and TRBJ2-3, with TRBD2 matching over 9 bases. TRBV5-3 is recorded as an ORF, its role being uncertain. The J segment lost 5 bases and the V segment lost 1 base, leaving 11 bases of the junction unmatched. The CDR3 runs 17 residues. The CDR3 spells CARSLSWRGGQLDTQYF. DNA for the CDR3: TGTGCCAGAAGCTTGAGCTGGCGGGGGGGCCAATTAGATACGCAGTATTTT.

The gene calls are TRBV3-1 (or the pseudogene TRBV3-2) and TRBJ1-2; tentatively, D is TRBD1 (5 bases). Germline CDR1 and CDR2: LGHDT and YNNKEL (reference sequence). V lost 4 bases and J lost 3, with 9 bases in between. CDR3 length: 13 residues. The CDR3 sequence is CASSRREDYGYTF. The CDR3 coding sequence is TGTGCCAGCAGCCGCAGGGAGGACTATGGCTACACCTTC.

On this clone: Other DNA sequences in the sample encode the same CDR3. The gene calls are TRBV5-1 and TRBJ2-1; 8 bases are a match to TRBD2. The trim removed 0 bases at V and 0 bases at J, leaving 2 bases unmatched. CDR1 is SGHRS, CDR2 YFSETQ, per germline. The CDR3 has 16 amino acids. CDR3: CASSLGLAGSYNEQFF. Written as DNA, the CDR3 is TGCGCCAGCAGCTTGGGGCTAGCGGGCTCCTACAATGAGCAGTTCTTC.

The J gene is TRBJ2-3, the V gene TRBV27; either TRBD1 or TRBD2 may supply D (5 bases each). This CDR3 contains 18 residues. Per the germline V gene, CDR1 is MNHEY and CDR2 is SMNVEV (reference sequence). V was cut by 6 bases and J by 0 bases, with 22 bases left in between. CDR3 protein: CASSPSAGTLVSTDTQYF. The CDR3 DNA follows: TGTGCCAGCAGCCCTTCTGCAGGGACCCTCGTAAGCACAGATACGCAGTATTTT.

This chain uses TRBV5-1 with TRBJ1-3; D unresolved. The CDR3 is 18 residues long. The V and J ends lost 4 bases and 2 bases respectively, with 22 bases between them. Germline V gene data show CDR1 as SGHRS and CDR2 as YFSETQ. DNA of the CDR3: TGCGCCAGCAGCAACAGCCCACGACAAGGCCAAACTGGAAACACCATATATTTT. It encodes CASSNSPRQGQTGNTIYF.

V gene TRBV6-1 combines with J gene TRBJ1-2; D not certain. The ends were cut back, 0 bases at V and 6 bases at J, with 11 bases in the middle. The germline V gene encodes CDR1 MNHNS and CDR2 SASEGT. CDR3 length equals 14 residues. CDR3 sequence reads: CASSEAAVSHGYTF. DNA for the CDR3: TGTGCCAGCAGTGAAGCGGCCGTATCACATGGCTACACCTTC.

This chain connects TRBV15 to TRBJ1-2; TRBD1 is a possible D gene (5 bases). Trimming shortened V by 0 bases and J by 4 bases, and 15 bases separated the two germline ends. The germline V gene has CDR1 LNHNV and CDR2 YYDKDF (reference sequence). The CDR3 is 16 amino acids. The CDR3: CATSRDYEAGGYGYTF. The CDR3 coding sequence is TGTGCCACCAGCAGAGATTACGAGGCGGGGGGCTATGGCTACACCTTC.

V and J are TRBV11-2 and TRBJ2-2, with 7 bases lining up with TRBD2. The CDR3 loop spans 15 amino acids. Germline CDR1 and CDR2: SGHAT and FQNNGV. V lost 7 bases to trimming and J lost 4 bases; unmatched junction nucleotides: 9. CDR3 bases: TGTGCCAGCACCTCTCGAGGGACTACCACCGGGGAGCTGTTTTTT. This encodes CASTSRGTTTGELFF.

This sequence joins TRBV3-1 (or the pseudogene TRBV3-2) and TRBJ1-2, with TRBD1 as a possible D gene (5 bases). Germline V lookup: CDR1 LGHDT, CDR2 YNNKEL (reference sequence). The CDR3 covers 14 residues. V dropped 5 bases and J dropped 5 bases, with 15 bases sitting between them. CDR3 bases: TGTGCCAGCAGCTTGACGGGGGTCGATTATGGCTACACCTTC. Its protein product is CASSLTGVDYGYTF.

The chain recombines TRBV7-9 with TRBJ2-3; the match to TRBD2 covers 8 bases. This CDR3 region has 15 residues. Germline CDR1 is SEHNR and CDR2 is FQNEAQ (reference sequence). With 8 bases clipped from V and 0 bases from J, the junction kept 7 bases outside the gene matches. CDR3 protein: CASLSRGASTDTQYF. CDR3 bases: TGTGCCAGCCTCTCGCGGGGGGCCAGCACAGATACGCAGTATTTT.

The chain joins TRBV7-2 to TRBJ2-7; either TRBD1 or TRBD2 may fit D (7 bases each). The CDR3 spans 16 residues. Germline lookup yields CDR1 SGHTA and CDR2 FQGNSA. Trimming cost V 3 bases and J 4 bases, with 19 bases left between them. The CDR3 protein is CASSFAQGGPLYEQYF. The CDR3, as DNA: TGTGCCAGCAGCTTCGCCCAGGGGGGGCCCCTTTACGAGCAGTACTTC.

The chain employs TRBV30 and TRBJ1-2, with D tentatively TRBD1 (5 bases). Germline CDR1 reads GTSNPN; CDR2 reads SVGIG (reference sequence). This CDR3 has 14 amino acids. With 2 bases removed from V and 2 bases from J, the gap between germline ends came to 12 bases. CDR3 region: CAWSRQGVNYGYTF. For the CDR3, the DNA is TGTGCCTGGAGTAGGCAGGGAGTAAACTATGGCTACACCTTC.

V gene TRBV5-1 combines with J gene TRBJ2-1, with D possibly TRBD2 on 6 matching bases. The germline V gene has CDR1 SGHRS and CDR2 YFSETQ. The CDR3 contains 15 residues. With 2 bases removed from V and 2 bases from J, the gap between germline ends came to 11 bases. CDR3 residues: CASSFFRGTYNEQFF. The CDR3 DNA sequence: TGCGCCAGCAGCTTTTTCCGGGGGACCTACAATGAGCAGTTCTTC.

V usage is TRBV15 and J usage is TRBJ2-7; 11 positions match TRBD2. Germline V lookup: CDR1 LNHNV, CDR2 YYDKDF (reference sequence). V lost 1 base to trimming and J lost 6 bases; unmatched junction nucleotides: 5. The CDR3 length is 15 residues. Here the CDR3 reads CATSRGASGGFEQYF. Written as DNA, the CDR3 is TGTGCCACCAGCAGAGGGGCTAGCGGGGGGTTCGAGCAGTACTTC.